Given below is one T cell receptor beta chain in context. The antigen remains undetermined. Cultured CD4+ T-cell DNA underwent Oncomine TCR Beta short-read sequencing. TCRdb redid the calling of the PCR reads with MiXCR, one entry per CDR3 protein. The data show under 20,000 distinct CDR3 sequences, approximately 70% seen once. The sample originates from a study of vaccination and CD4 T cells after COVID-19. The overall study: The stimulating agents, overlapping spike peptides, came from SARS-CoV-2, HCoV-NL63, HCoV-OC43 and HCoV-229E. Overall study results and limits: The median count of SARS-CoV-2-reactive clonotypes rose from 21 to 38, not significantly.

Treatment given: roughly 10-day PBMC culture with coronavirus spike peptide pools or control peptides (ViraFEST assay). The TCR comes from a human donor who had recovered from COVID-19. Sequencing was performed on CD4+ T cells from blood, cultured in vitro.

Written as DNA, the CDR3 is TGCGCCAGCAGCTTGTCCCAGGCGTTCGATGGCTACACCTTC. Protein sequence: CASSLSQAFDGYTF. The chain recombines TRBV5-1 with TRBJ1-2; D remains ambiguous. The CDR3 is 14 amino acids. Germline lookup yields CDR1 SGHRS and CDR2 YFSETQ. The V and J ends lost 1 base and 6 bases respectively, with 13 bases between them. Combining the CDR3 with reference TRBV5-1 and TRBJ1-2 gives the whole variable domain KAGVTQTPRYLIKTRGQQVTLSCSPISGHRSVSWYQQTPGQGLQFLFEYFSETQRNKGNFPGRFSGRQFSNSRSEMNVSTLELGDSALYLCASSLSQAFDGYTFGSGTRLTVV.